The rows below give T cell receptor beta chains drawn from one sample of a study of blood T cells in healthy people across ages. TCRdb called the 5' RACE reads again in MiXCR, with one record for every CDR3 protein. Of more than 1.4 million distinct CDR3 sequences in the sample, about 43% were seen once. The source material was blood. The receptors originated from a woman under 30 in good health. The CDR3 runs from the conserved cysteine through the conserved F or W. A D gene is named only where the DNA matches it firmly.

>TRBV4-1|NA|TRBJ2-1
CASSPRGTDPFF
>TRBV4-2|NA|TRBJ2-7
CASSQGTEQYF
>TRBV11-2|NA|TRBJ2-3
CASSLEAGWADTQYF
>TRBV6-1|NA|TRBJ1-5
CASSEIQPQHF
>TRBV20-1|TRBD1|TRBJ1-6
CSARGQPNSPLHF
>TRBV12-5|NA|TRBJ2-3
CASGFKTSVFTDTQYF
>TRBV10-3|NA|TRBJ2-5
CAIRGVGQETQYF
>TRBV25-1|TRBD2|TRBJ2-5
CASGGLAGDETQYF
>TRBV6-6|NA|TRBJ1-2
CAGSYEGCGYTF
>TRBV20-1|NA|TRBJ1-2
CSGPDGRGGYTF
>TRBV10-2|TRBD1|TRBJ1-3
CASSESLTGGGNTIYF
>TRBV5-1|NA|TRBJ2-5
CASSLGSAQETQYF
>TRBV20-1|NA|TRBJ2-4
CSARGAGTAKNIQYF
>TRBV10-3|NA|TRBJ1-5
CAISERKGPDQPQHF
>TRBV7-2|NA|TRBJ2-7
CASSLAATPSSYEQYF
>TRBV11-1|NA|TRBJ1-6
CASSLTGSRLDSPLHF
>TRBV15|TRBD1|TRBJ2-3
CATSGRTGASTDTQYF